A selection of T cell receptor beta chains follows, all from one sample in a study of blood T cell repertoires in COVID-19. Assay: immunoSEQ multiplex PCR; the TCRdb copy retains only in-frame clones and omits some. The repertoire includes about 40,000 clones, 88% of them detected once, and around 2.4% sits in the top ten. Sample: peripheral blood. The origin of the receptors is a human donor in a cohort sampled during active COVID-19. CDR3s include the opening cysteine and the closing phenylalanine or tryptophan. A D gene is named only where the DNA matches it firmly. Clone size is not always given. Where it is, it says once, few, many or a class for expanded clones.

TRBJ2-5	TRBV7-2	NA	NA	TGTGCCAGCAAGGGGGGGCCTGTGGAGACCCAGTACTTC	CASKGGPVETQYF
TRBJ1-5	TRBV19	once	NA	TGTGCCAGTACCCTTCGGGCTCCGAGGGGCAATCAGCCCCAGCATTTT	CASTLRAPRGNQPQHF
TRBJ2-2	TRBV21-1	NA	NA	TGTGCCAGCCCGGACAGAACGAACACCGGGGAGCTGTTTTTT	CASPDRTNTGELFF
TRBJ1-1	TRBV5-6	NA	TRBD1	TGTGCCAGCAGAACAGGGGGATCGAACACTGAAGCTTTCTTT	CASRTGGSNTEAFF
TRBJ1-2	TRBV30	NA	TRBD1	TGTGCCTGGATCCCCTTTGGGACAGGAAGGGGCTACACCTTC	CAWIPFGTGRGYTF
TRBJ1-4	TRBV4-1	NA	TRBD1	TGCGCCAGCAGCCAAGATGTGACAGGGAGTAATGAAAAACTGTTTTTT	CASSQDVTGSNEKLFF
TRBJ2-3	TRBV5-1	NA	NA	TGCGCCAGCAGCTTAACGTTCCAGACAGATACGCAGTATTTT	CASSLTFQTDTQYF
TRBJ2-1	TRBV6-1	medium-sized	TRBD2	TGTGCCAGCAGTGAGACTAGCGGGTTCTCCTACAATGAGCAGTTCTTC	CASSETSGFSYNEQFF
TRBJ1-4	TRBV21-1	few	NA	TGTGCCAGCCAATTAAGACTCAGGGCAACTAATGAAAAACTGTTTTTT	CASQLRLRATNEKLFF
TRBJ1-6	TRBV11-3	NA	TRBD1	TGTGCCAGCAGCTTAGGACAGGGGGCGGCTAATTCACCCCTCCACTTT	CASSLGQGAANSPLHF
TRBJ2-7	TRBV19	NA	TRBD2	TGTGCCAGTAGTGAGTCTAGGCCGCGGGGGAACCTCTACGAGCAGTACTTC	CASSESRPRGNLYEQYF
TRBJ2-3	TRBV7-3	NA	NA	TGTGCCAGCAGCTTAATTCGTACAGATACGCAGTATTTT	CASSLIRTDTQYF
TRBJ2-7	TRBV28	NA	NA	TGTGCCAGCAGGTCTGTTTACGAGCAGTACTTC	CASRSVYEQYF
TRBJ1-5	TRBV3-1/TRBV3-2	NA	NA	TGTGCCAGCAGCCAAGGGAGGAATCAGCCCCAGCATTTT	CASSQGRNQPQHF
TRBJ2-5	TRBV5-1	NA	TRBD2	TGCGCCAGCAGCTCGACACCTAGCGGGGGCCGGGGGGAGACCCAGTACTTC	CASSSTPSGGRGETQYF
TRBJ1-5	TRBV29-1	NA	NA	TGCAGCGTTGAGAGGGGGGGGTCTAGCAATCAGCCCCAGCATTTT	CSVERGGSSNQPQHF
TRBJ1-1	TRBV5-5	NA	NA	TGTGCCAGCAGCTTGCGGGAACGGACTGAAGCTTTCTTT	CASSLRERTEAFF
TRBJ2-1	TRBV9	NA	TRBD2	TGTGCCAGCAGCGCGAGACTAGCGCTCTCGTCGGGGAATGAGCAGTTCTTC	CASSARLALSSGNEQFF
TRBJ2-7	TRBV27	NA	TRBD1	TGTGCCAGCAGTTTAGGACAGGGTCCCTACGAGCAGTACTTC	CASSLGQGPYEQYF
TRBJ2-2	TRBV30	once	NA	TGTGCCTGGAGTCGTCTAGCCGAGACCGGGGAGCTGTTTTTT	CAWSRLAETGELFF
TRBJ1-3	TRBV19	NA	NA	TGTGCCAGTAATCCAGGGTTAGGAAACACCATATATTTT	CASNPGLGNTIYF
TRBJ1-5	TRBV2	NA	TRBD1	TGTGCCAGCAAGCGGGACAGGGATGAGCAGCCCCAGCATTTT	CASKRDRDEQPQHF
TRBJ2-3	TRBV7-9	NA	NA	TGTGCCAGCAGCTTAGACTTAGAATCAGATACGCAGTATTTT	CASSLDLESDTQYF
TRBJ1-4	TRBV9	NA	NA	TGTGCCAGCAGGGGGAGGGATGAAAAACTGTTTTTT	CASRGRDEKLFF
TRBJ2-3	TRBV5-1	once	TRBD2	TGCGCCAGCAGCTGGGGCGGACTAGCGGGGGGCACAGATACGCAGTATTTT	CASSWGGLAGGTDTQYF
TRBJ2-5	TRBV2	NA	NA	TGTGCCAGCAGTGAAGCGTCGTCGTTCCAAGAGACCCAGTACTTC	CASSEASSFQETQYF
TRBJ1-1	TRBV5-1	NA	TRBD1	TGCGCCAGCAGCTTGGTGACAGGGCCAAAGGATCCGAACACTGAAGCTTTCTTT	CASSLVTGPKDPNTEAFF
TRBJ2-1	TRBV12-3/TRBV12-4	NA	NA	TGTGCCAGCTGCCGCGGGCAGTACAATGAGCAGTTCTTC	CASCRGQYNEQFF
TRBJ2-5	TRBV9	NA	TRBD2	TGTGCCAGCAGCGTAGTACCAGGGACTAGCGGGCAAGAGACCCAGTACTTC	CASSVVPGTSGQETQYF
TRBJ2-3	TRBV4-2	NA	NA	TGTGCCAGCAGCGAGATCAGAGGGGGCGGGAATACGCAGTATTTT	CASSEIRGGGNTQYF
TRBJ1-1	TRBV12-3/TRBV12-4	NA	NA	TGTGCCAGCAGTTTACAGGGAAGGGCTTTCTTT	CASSLQGRAFF
TRBJ1-5	TRBV2	NA	NA	TGTGCCAGCAGGGATCGGGAGAATAGCAATCAGCCCCAGCATTTT	CASRDRENSNQPQHF
TRBJ2-1	TRBV30	NA	NA	TGTGCCTGGAGTTTCGACAGGTACAATGAGCAGTTCTTC	CAWSFDRYNEQFF
TRBJ1-2	TRBV5-8	NA	NA	TGTGCCAGCAGCTTGTATGGGACCTGGGCCCCGGGGGATGGCTACACCTTC	CASSLYGTWAPGDGYTF
TRBJ2-5	TRBV7-8	NA	TRBD1	TGTGCCAGCAGCTTAGCCCGGGACAGGGGGCGTGAGACCCAGTACTTC	CASSLARDRGRETQYF
TRBJ2-1	TRBV5-1	once	TRBD1	TGCGCCAGCAGCCCATGGACAGGGCCCTCCTACAATGAGCAGTTCTTC	CASSPWTGPSYNEQFF
TRBJ2-2	TRBV6-1	once	NA	TGTGCCAGCAGTGAAAGACAGGTCCACACCGGGGAGCTGTTTTTT	CASSERQVHTGELFF
TRBJ2-7	TRBV4-1	NA	NA	TGCGCCAGCGCACACCGGGACATGGCCTACGAGCAATACTTC	CASAHRDMAYEQYF
TRBJ1-1	TRBV6-5	once	TRBD1	TGTGCCAGCAGTACCACAGGGGGCCACGCTGAAGCTTTCTTT	CASSTTGGHAEAFF